This T cell receptor (beta chain) stems from a study of PD-1 blockade in classical Hodgkin lymphoma. TCRdb keeps only in-frame clones here, not all; method: immunoSEQ multiplex PCR. The sample lists under 5,000 clones, roughly 75% occurring once. To note about this clone: Its antigen is not identified. One end of the junction is discordant with germline, which a read error may explain.

Study findings and constraints: Relative to healthy donors, newly diagnosed patients reportedly had lower baseline TCR diversity, which was reported as lower still in relapsed/refractory patients. There was a significant rise in CD4+ TCR diversity by C4D1, with no such rise for CD8+.

Brentuximab vedotin exposure varied, and every patient relapsed after autologous stem cell transplantation. Relapsed/refractory classical Hodgkin lymphoma patients had complete, partial or progressive responses. Germline V gene data show CDR1 as SGDLS and CDR2 as YYNGEE. The CDR3 length is 17 residues. The clonotype was recovered from a human donor with classical Hodgkin lymphoma. This rearrangement joins TRBV9 to TRBJ2-1; D may be TRBD2 (6 bases). The starting material was peripheral blood mononuclear cells (PBMCs), obtained at baseline. CDR3 nucleotides: TGTGCCAGCAGCGTAGGGGGATCTCTAGCGTCCTTCAATGAGCAGTTCTTC. The encoded protein is CASSVGGSLASFNEQFF.